The present T cell receptor beta chain was sequenced within a study of breast tumors, draining lymph nodes, adjacent tissues. This clonotype was observed once. Its specificity is not known. The final CDR3 position lacks the conserved phenylalanine or tryptophan, pointing to a likely read error. The DNA is omitted, as the CDR3 cannot be located on it reliably, and the CDR3 follows TCRdb's listing. TCRdb processed the multiplex PCR reads anew with MiXCR; each CDR3 protein has one entry. The table lists 150,000 to 200,000 distinct CDR3 sequences, roughly a third of them singletons. Study-level results: Findings are consistent with lymph node origin and intratumoral expansion of most tumor T cells.

Axillary draining lymph nodes of breast cancer patients supplied the node samples. The sequenced sample consisted of axillary lymph node tissue. The receptor was isolated from a female donor with breast cancer. Some clones in this sample may be carry-over from other donors' samples.

The CDR3 loop is CASSYGLAGFNEQTL. This sequence joins TRBV5-1 and TRBJ2-1. The CDR3 comprises 15 residues, both ends counted. Germline values: CDR1 SGHRS, CDR2 YFSETQ.